This T cell receptor (beta chain) was documented in a study of type 1 regulatory T cells. CDR1 is SQVTM and CDR2 is ANQGSEA in the germline V gene. The CDR3 is 11 amino acids. V was cut by 7 bases and J by 10 bases, with 13 bases left in between. In the case of this clonotype: As yet, its antigen is unknown.

TCRdb recomputed calls from the reads with MiXCR, one row per CDR3 protein. The sample carries roughly 68,000 distinct CDR3 sequences, 55% to 80% recorded once. The sample was cultured T cells, either the whole culture or a sorted T cell fraction (not recorded which). The subset was: Tr1-enriched cell product generated in vitro against host alloantigens. The V and J genes are TRBV29-1 and TRBJ1-4; D remains ambiguous. This clonotype was sampled from a human donor in good health. This CDR3 reads CSGSLDGKLFF. CDR3 in DNA: TGCAGCGGCTCTCTGGACGGAAAACTGTTTTTT.